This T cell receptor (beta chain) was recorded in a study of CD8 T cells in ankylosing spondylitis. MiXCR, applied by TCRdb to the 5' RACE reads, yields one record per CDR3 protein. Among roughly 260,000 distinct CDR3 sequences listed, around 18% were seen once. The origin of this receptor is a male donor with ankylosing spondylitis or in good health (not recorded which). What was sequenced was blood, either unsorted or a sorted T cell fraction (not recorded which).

The CDR3 loop reads CASSLSASGHNEQFF. DNA of the CDR3: TGTGCCAGCAGCTTATCGGCTAGCGGTCACAATGAGCAGTTCTTC. This chain joins TRBV7-6 and TRBJ2-1, with TRBD2 identical over 7 bases. CDR1 and CDR2 (germline): SGHVS, FNYEAQ. V shed 2 bases and J 5 bases; nucleotides not matched to a gene: 6. This CDR3 has 15 amino acids.